The source of this TCR beta chain is a study of T cell changes during pregnancy in multiple sclerosis. The protocol was immunoSEQ multiplex PCR, while the TCRdb copy is restricted to in-frame clones and leaves out a portion. The data contain 55,000 to 75,000 clones, roughly nine tenths of them seen just once; the ten biggest clones take up over 1%. This CDR3 has 12 residues. CDR1 is SEHNR and CDR2 is FQNEAQ in the germline V gene (reference sequence). Trimming stripped 5 bases from V and 2 bases from J, with 7 bases between. This receptor was taken from a female donor in good health, enrolled as a control in a pregnancy study. V and J are TRBV7-9 and TRBJ2-7; D unresolved. This material consisted of peripheral blood, taken after pregnancy. The CDR3 sequence: CASSTVTYEQYF. The CDR3 region has the DNA TGTGCCAGCAGCACAGTTACCTACGAGCAGTACTTC.